The 20 T cell receptor beta chains listed next were all sequenced from one sample in a study of post-analysis software for immune sequencing data. Points from the study as a whole: Among a few TRBV segments more frequent in patients than controls were TRBV5-6, TRBV5-1 and TRBV20-1.

For these receptors, no antigen is known. TCR beta libraries were prepared from cDNA with unique molecular identifiers. TCRdb processed the PCR reads anew with MiXCR; each CDR3 protein has one entry. The sample has over 150,000 distinct CDR3 sequences; 30% are singletons. Material: blood. These receptor sequences come from a girl aged 5-17 years with multiple sclerosis.

Details on this clonotype: One end of the junction is discordant with germline, which a read error may explain. This chain links TRBV5-6 with TRBJ2-7; D may correspond to TRBD1 or TRBD2 (5 bases each). Looked up from germline, CDR1 is SGHDT and CDR2 is YYEEEE. CDR3 length: 16 amino acids. CDR3 nucleotide sequence: TGTGCCGGCAGCTCATGGGACCTCGGGTTATCCTACGAGCAGTACTTC. It translates to CAGSSWDLGLSYEQYF.

There are many counts of this clonotype. This chain connects TRBV5-1 to TRBJ2-1; maybe TRBD2 (5 bases). Germline V gives CDR1 SGHRS, CDR2 YFSETQ. The V end was cut by 7 bases, the J end by 1 base, with 15 bases between. The CDR3 has 15 amino acids. The CDR3 bases are TGCGCCAGCCACGTCCCCGACTATTCCTACAATGAGCAGTTCTTC. Its protein product is CASHVPDYSYNEQFF.

This clonotype was recorded many times. The chain recombines TRBV7-6 with TRBJ2-7, with a weak D call TRBD1 (6 bases). Germline V CDR1 and CDR2: SGHVS, FNYEAQ. Trimming pared 5 bases from V and 7 bases from J, leaving 21 bases between. The length of the CDR3 is 15 residues. CDR3 sequence: CASSPTTDRTGEQYF. The CDR3 nucleotides are TGTGCCAGCAGCCCCACCACCGACAGGACGGGGGAGCAGTACTTC.

The rearrangement uses TRBV5-1 and TRBJ2-3; D remains ambiguous. Trimming took 4 bases from V and 4 from J, leaving 19 bases between them. The germline V gene encodes CDR1 SGHRS and CDR2 YFSETQ. The CDR3 extends over 16 amino acids. In DNA, the CDR3 is TGCGCCAGCAGCCCCACCTCGTCCGCCCGGGCAGATACGCAGTATTTT. Its protein is CASSPTSSARADTQYF.

Notes on this clonotype: A much larger clone differs from this one at a single base, so this may be a read error. The rearrangement links TRBV6-5 to TRBJ1-5; a weak D match, TRBD1 (5 bases). The germline V gene has CDR1 MNHEY and CDR2 SVGAGI. This CDR3 region has 15 residues. CDR3 sequence: CASSPDSYSNQPRHF. Written as DNA, the CDR3 is TGTGCCAGCAGTCCCGACAGTTATAGCAATCAGCCCCGGCATTTT.

This clonotype was counted between two and nine times. The chain recombines TRBV7-9 with TRBJ1-4, with D hard to call. The length of the CDR3 is 16 residues. With 1 base removed from V and 3 bases from J, the gap between germline ends came to 12 bases. Germline V gives CDR1 SEHNR, CDR2 FQNEAQ (reference sequence). CDR3 sequence (DNA): TGTGCCAGCAGCTTAGTCCCAGGAGGATCTAATGAAAAACTGTTTTTT. Amino acids: CASSLVPGGSNEKLFF.

This clonotype was observed at least ten times. The CDR3 DNA follows: TGCAGCGTTGGGGGAGGGGGGGCTAGCGGGAGATACAATGAGCAGTTCTTC. Its protein is CSVGGGGASGRYNEQFF. The V gene is TRBV29-1, the J gene TRBJ2-1, with 10 bases aligning to TRBD2. The CDR3 covers 17 residues. CDR1 and CDR2 (germline): SQVTM, ANQGSEA. V was pared by 4 bases and J by 4 bases, with 13 bases of the junction left unmatched.

This sequence joins TRBV6-5 and TRBJ2-1; a possible D gene is TRBD2 (6 bases). The CDR3 is 18 residues long. Trimming shortened V by 2 bases and J by 8 bases, and 25 bases separated the two germline ends. Germline assignment: CDR1 MNHEY and CDR2 SVGAGI. This chain's CDR3 is CASSYNPPGTGVVDEQFF. DNA of the CDR3: TGTGCCAGCAGTTACAACCCACCCGGGACTGGAGTTGTAGATGAGCAGTTCTTC.

Regarding this clonotype: One junction end does not reproduce the germline sequence, and a read error may be involved. V and J are TRBV3-1 and TRBJ2-3; TRBD2 might be the D (6 bases). The CDR3 is 14 residues long. Per germline, CDR1 LGHDT and CDR2 YNNKEL (reference sequence). Here the CDR3 DNA reads TGTACCAGCAGCCAAGACACTATCCTAGCGCGGCAGTATTTT. It yields the protein CTSSQDTILARQYF.

The sample holds one count of this clonotype. A much larger clone lies one base from this, so it may be a read error. The chain carries TRBV7-2 and TRBJ2-5; TRBD2 might be the D (5 bases). With the DNA end fitting TRBJ2-7 better, the J assignment may be wrong. The CDR3 covers 14 residues. Germline CDR1 is SGHTA and CDR2 is FQGNSA. CDR3 amino acids: CASSFSWYGGEQYF. The CDR3 DNA reads TGTGCCAGCAGCTTTTCGTGGTATGGAGGCGAGCAGTACTTC.

The chain joins TRBV9 to TRBJ1-3, with unresolved D. The CDR3 runs 12 residues. V was pared by 0 bases and J by 4 bases, with 2 bases between. Per germline, CDR1 SGDLS and CDR2 YYNGEE. The CDR3 loop reads CASSVGGNTIYF. The CDR3 region has the DNA TGTGCCAGCAGCGTAGGAGGAAACACCATATATTTT. The variable domain in full, completed from reference TRBV9 and TRBJ1-3, reads DSGVTQTPKHLITATGQRVTLRCSPRSGDLSVYWYQQSLDQGLQFLIQYYNGEERAKGNILERFSAQQFPDLHSELNLSSLELGDSALYFCASSVGGNTIYFGEGSWLTVV.

The chain joins TRBV7-9 to TRBJ2-1; 8 bases match TRBD2. Trimming took 3 bases from V and 5 from J; bases not matched to a gene: 9. Germline lookup yields CDR1 SEHNR and CDR2 FQNEAQ (reference sequence). The CDR3 is 16 amino acids. The chain's CDR3 is CASSFLTSVVDNEQFF. CDR3 bases: TGTGCCAGCAGCTTCTTGACTAGCGTGGTCGACAATGAGCAGTTCTTC.

The sample holds many counts of this clonotype. This chain links TRBV12-3 or TRBV12-4 with TRBJ2-3, with 8 bases matching TRBD1. The CDR3 length is 15 residues. Losses at the gene ends were 6 bases for V and 5 bases for J; bases not matched to a gene: 10. This CDR3 reads CASSPRTGYEDTQYF. In DNA form, the CDR3 reads TGTGCCAGCAGCCCTAGGACAGGGTATGAAGATACGCAGTATTTT.

This clonotype was seen many times. This chain links TRBV29-1 with TRBJ2-7; D remains ambiguous. V was trimmed by 4 bases and J by 2 bases, leaving 12 bases between them. Germline V gives CDR1 SQVTM, CDR2 ANQGSEA. This CDR3 has 13 residues. The CDR3 DNA is TGCAGCGTTGGGACCGATTACACCTACGAGCAGTACTTC. Its protein is CSVGTDYTYEQYF.

Only a few counts were recorded for this clonotype. The rearrangement links TRBV4-1 to TRBJ1-1; D possibly corresponds to TRBD1 (6 bases). The V and J ends lost 4 bases and 4 bases respectively, with 13 bases between them. Germline V gives CDR1 MGHRA, CDR2 YSYEKL. The CDR3 has 14 amino acids. The CDR3 bases are TGCGCCAGCAGCCCCTACAGGGACGGCACTGAAGCTTTCTTT. It encodes CASSPYRDGTEAFF.

The gene calls are TRBV29-1 and TRBJ2-1; possibly TRBD1 or TRBD2 for D (5 bases each). V shed 0 bases and J shed 8 bases, with 14 bases lying between them. The germline gives CDR1 SQVTM, CDR2 ANQGSEA. There are 14 residues in the CDR3. The CDR3 sequence: CSVEDLAGTDEQFF. The CDR3 DNA sequence: TGCAGCGTTGAAGATCTGGCAGGGACCGATGAGCAGTTCTTC.

This clonotype was detected a few times. The chain carries TRBV5-1 and TRBJ2-3; D is possibly TRBD2 (6 bases). CDR3 length equals 17 residues. V gave up 2 bases and J gave up 1 base, with 17 bases separating them. CDR1 and CDR2 from the germline V gene are SGHRS and YFSETQ. The CDR3 DNA sequence: TGCGCCAGCAGCTTTCTAACGGGAGCCTTTGGCACAGATACGCAGTATTTT. This codes for CASSFLTGAFGTDTQYF.

The chain uses TRBV4-1 and TRBJ2-3; D call uncertain. From germline, CDR1 is MGHRA and CDR2 YSYEKL. Trimming stripped 1 base from V and 0 bases from J, with 11 bases between. CDR3 length: 16 amino acids. For the CDR3, the DNA is TGCGCCAGCAGCCAAGTGGACCTAATTAGCACAGATACGCAGTATTTT. Protein: CASSQVDLISTDTQYF.

The CDR3 loop is CASSLTSGDNEQFF. The CDR3 DNA is TGTGCCAGCAGCTTGACTAGCGGGGACAATGAGCAGTTCTTC. J is TRBJ2-1 and V is TRBV7-2, with 11 bases that match TRBD2. Germline CDR1 SGHTA, CDR2 FQGNSA. The CDR3 has 14 residues. V lost 3 bases and J lost 5; bases outside the gene matches: 0.

The table lists this clonotype with a few counts. This chain joins TRBV12-3 or TRBV12-4 and TRBJ1-4; D remains ambiguous. This CDR3 comprises 12 residues. V was shortened by 3 bases and J by 8 bases, with 7 bases between the two germline ends. The CDR3 DNA follows: TGTGCCAGCAGTTTCACCCCCGAAAAACTGTTTTTT. Its protein is CASSFTPEKLFF.